In its sample, the clone carrying this T cell receptor (beta chain) was seen a few times. CD3+CD4+ and CD3+CD8+ cells were FACS-sorted from thawed unstimulated PBMCs. The sample comes from a study of T cell clones after liver transplantation. Method: immunoSEQ multiplex PCR; TCRdb's copy keeps in-frame clones and lacks some. The data show 60,000 or so clones, about two thirds seen once. The sequences come from CD4+ T cells from blood, collected before liver transplant. This sequence was found in a human donor who received a liver transplant.

The CDR3 is CASSRDWDRDNGYTF. CDR3 bases: TGTGCCAGCAGCCGTGATTGGGACAGGGACAATGGCTACACCTTC. V and J are TRBV6-6 and TRBJ1-2, with TRBD1 identical over 9 bases. V dropped 6 bases and J dropped 6; count of bases not matched to a gene: 11. The germline V gene has CDR1 MNHNY and CDR2 SVGAGI (reference sequence). The CDR3 runs to 15 residues.